This T cell receptor beta chain was sequenced in a study of T-cell reconstitution after alpha-beta-depleted transplantation in children. CDR3 length: 17 residues. CDR1 is SGHVS and CDR2 is FNYEAQ in the germline V gene. V was shortened by 1 base and J by 7 bases, with 19 bases between the two germline ends. The library targeted TCRbeta and was prepared with unique molecular identifiers. TCRdb used MiXCR to reprocess the PCR reads, holding one entry per CDR3 protein. The table shows around 450,000 distinct CDR3 sequences, with around two fifths occurring only once. The chain employs TRBV7-6 and TRBJ2-2; D possibly corresponds to TRBD2 (6 bases). The sequenced sample was PBMCs, obtained before TCRalphabeta/CD19-depleted stem cell transplant. This clonotype was obtained from a girl aged 2 to 10 with aplastic anemia, due to receive a stem cell transplant. The CDR3 here is CASSLVAFSAGYGELFF. The CDR3 region has the DNA TGTGCCAGCAGCTTAGTAGCGTTCTCAGCGGGCTACGGGGAGCTGTTTTTT.